Given below is one T cell receptor (beta chain) in context. Expressed TCRB transcripts were sequenced after all isolated RNA was converted to cDNA. Using immunoSEQ multiplex PCR, the repertoire was profiled, and TCRdb retains in-frame clones only, with some absent. Here the sample spans 450,000 to 600,000 clones, 25% to 35% being singletons. This record belongs to a study of beta chain features in type 1 diabetes. Study-level background: Cells sorted and examined across all samples totaled more than 95,000,000.

The CDR3 extends over 15 amino acids. The V and J ends lost 3 bases and 4 bases respectively, with 15 bases between them. Germline V gene sequence: CDR1 SEHNR, CDR2 FQNEAQ (reference sequence). Material: naive CD4+ T cells from blood. The chain is built from TRBV7-9 and TRBJ1-1; no reliable D call. The TCR sequence derives from a man between 18 and 29 years old in good health. This CDR3 is CASSFFPERSTEAFF. DNA of the CDR3: TGTGCCAGCAGCTTTTTTCCGGAAAGAAGCACTGAAGCTTTCTTT.